Below are 14 T cell receptor beta chains sequenced from a single sample in a study of T cell responses to AZD1222 COVID-19 vaccine. Assay: immunoSEQ multiplex PCR; the TCRdb copy retains only in-frame clones and omits some. The sample includes 180,000 or so clones, approximately 93% of them seen just once. Sequenced material: peripheral blood, taken on day 0 of AZD1222 vaccination. The source is an adult in good health.

The chain combines TRBV29-1 with TRBJ1-2; TRBD1 might be the D (5 bases). Trimming took 3 bases from V and 13 from J, leaving 18 bases between them. Germline loops: CDR1 SQVTM, CDR2 ANQGSEA. The CDR3 is made up of 12 amino acids. CDR3 region: CSVELGPTRPTF. The CDR3 coding sequence is TGCAGCGTTGAGTTGGGGCCAACCCGGCCCACCTTC.

The chain recombines TRBV6-5 with TRBJ1-3; D is unresolved. The germline V and J ends were trimmed by 2 bases and 0 bases, with 2 bases remaining between them. Germline V gives CDR1 MNHEY, CDR2 SVGAGI. The length of the CDR3 is 13 residues. CDR3 DNA sequence: TGTGCCAGCAGTTACAGCTCTGGAAACACCATATATTTT. The encoded protein is CASSYSSGNTIYF.

The V and J genes are TRBV11-3 and TRBJ1-1; TRBD1 agrees at 7 bases. V lost 3 bases and J lost 1; bases outside the gene matches: 2. The length of the CDR3 is 14 residues. Germline V gene lookup returns CDR1 SGHNT and CDR2 YENEEA. The CDR3 DNA is TGTGCCAGCAGCTTGGGGACAGCGAACACTGAAGCTTTCTTT. Translation: CASSLGTANTEAFF.

This chain joins TRBV5-6 and TRBJ2-2, with D unclear. This CDR3 region has 19 residues. CDR1 SGHDT and CDR2 YYEEEE come from the germline V gene. The V gene lost 2 bases and the J gene lost 3 bases, with 23 bases spanning the gap. In nucleotides, the CDR3 is TGTGCCAGCAGCTTCCGCTTGGTTCGGCGGAGCCATGACACCGGGGAGCTGTTTTTT. This codes for CASSFRLVRRSHDTGELFF. The entire variable domain, with the rest obtained from reference TRBV5-6 and TRBJ2-2, is as follows: DAGVTQSPTHLIKTRGQQVTLRCSPKSGHDTVSWYQQALGQGPQFIFQYYEEEERQRGNFPDRFSGHQFPNYSSELNVNALLLGDSALYLCASSFRLVRRSHDTGELFFGEGSRLTVL.

V usage is TRBV5-1 and J usage is TRBJ1-2; the D gene is possibly TRBD1 (6 bases). Germline V gene sequence: CDR1 SGHRS, CDR2 YFSETQ. Between the trimmed V and J ends, which lost 0 bases and 6 bases, there was a span of 9 bases. CDR3 size: 13 residues. The CDR3 is CASSLVSGDGYTF. Written as DNA, the CDR3 is TGCGCCAGCAGCTTGGTTTCAGGGGATGGCTACACCTTC.

The gene calls are TRBV7-2 and TRBJ2-3, with a tentative D call TRBD2 (5 bases). CDR3 length: 14 amino acids. The ends were cut back, 5 bases at V and 0 bases at J, with 9 bases in the middle. Germline CDR1 is SGHTA and CDR2 is FQGNSA. The CDR3 region has the DNA TGTGCCAGCAGCGAGGGTGACAGCACAGATACGCAGTATTTT. As protein: CASSEGDSTDTQYF.

This rearrangement joins TRBV6-6 to TRBJ2-7, with 12 nucleotides matching TRBD1. The CDR3 is made up of 15 amino acids. The V and J ends lost 2 bases and 8 bases, in that order; junction bases with no gene match: 7. The germline CDR1 and CDR2 sequences are MNHNY and SVGAGI (reference sequence). DNA for the CDR3: TGTGCCAGCAGTTACGCGGGGACAGGGGGCCAAAAGCAGTACTTC. Translation: CASSYAGTGGQKQYF.

This chain joins TRBV24-1 and TRBJ1-6; 7 bases align to TRBD1. The junction had 12 bases not matched to a gene; V was cut back by 8 bases and J by 0 bases. Germline V gives CDR1 KGHDR, CDR2 SFDVKD. CDR3 size: 18 residues. Here the CDR3 reads CATTPILQGSSYNSPLHF. The CDR3 DNA reads as TGTGCCACCACCCCCATCCTACAGGGGAGCTCCTATAATTCACCCCTCCACTTT.

The chain recombines TRBV27 with TRBJ1-2; perhaps TRBD1 as D (6 bases). The CDR3 is made up of 16 amino acids. The V gene's germline CDR1 is MNHEY and CDR2 SMNVEV (reference sequence). V was clipped by 5 bases and J by 4 bases, with 20 bases between them. CDR3 in amino acids: CASSPDLGRQAYGYTF. The CDR3 DNA reads as TGTGCCAGCAGTCCCGACTTAGGGAGACAGGCCTATGGCTACACCTTC.

The rearrangement joins TRBV6-2 or TRBV6-3 to TRBJ1-2, with unresolved D. The CDR3 totals 13 residues. The germline V and J ends were trimmed by 7 bases and 4 bases, with 13 bases remaining between them. CDR1 is MNHEY and CDR2 is SVGEGT in the germline V gene. The CDR3 sequence: CASTPPGFYGYTF. Written as DNA, the CDR3 is TGTGCCAGCACCCCACCAGGATTCTATGGCTACACCTTC.

This clone was observed a handful of times. The chain recombines TRBV29-1 with TRBJ2-1, with 9 positions matching TRBD2. V was clipped by 1 base and J by 7 bases; unmatched bases: 8. CDR3 size: 15 residues. Germline lookup yields CDR1 SQVTM and CDR2 ANQGSEA. The DNA for the CDR3 is TGCAGCGTTGAAGGACTAGCGGTCCCCTTGAATGAGCAGTTCTTC. The encoded protein is CSVEGLAVPLNEQFF.

The chain has TRBV7-2 and TRBJ2-3; no clear D gene. The V end lost 2 bases, the J end lost 0 bases, and 15 bases lay between the germline ends. CDR1 is SGHTA, CDR2 FQGNSA, per germline. There are 17 residues in the CDR3. The CDR3 loop is CASSLFGRLPSTDTQYF. Written as DNA, the CDR3 is TGTGCCAGCAGCTTATTCGGCCGCTTACCTAGCACAGATACGCAGTATTTT.

The V call is TRBV20-1, the J call TRBJ1-2; D perhaps matches TRBD1 (6 bases). Deletions cut 3 bases from V and 5 bases from J, with 16 bases between. CDR1 and CDR2 from the germline V gene are DFQATT and SNEGSKA (reference sequence). This CDR3 region has 14 residues. CDR3 loop: CSASTGGQIYGYTF. CDR3 DNA sequence: TGCAGTGCTAGTACAGGCGGACAGATTTATGGCTACACCTTC.

The V gene is TRBV27, the J gene TRBJ2-7; the D is unclear. CDR1 MNHEY and CDR2 SMNVEV come from the germline V gene (reference sequence). The germline V and J ends were trimmed by 2 bases and 1 base, with 12 bases remaining between them. This CDR3 spans 15 amino acids. The CDR3 protein is CASSLQGGQSYEQYF. CDR3 coding DNA: TGTGCCAGCAGTTTACAAGGCGGCCAGTCCTACGAGCAGTACTTC.